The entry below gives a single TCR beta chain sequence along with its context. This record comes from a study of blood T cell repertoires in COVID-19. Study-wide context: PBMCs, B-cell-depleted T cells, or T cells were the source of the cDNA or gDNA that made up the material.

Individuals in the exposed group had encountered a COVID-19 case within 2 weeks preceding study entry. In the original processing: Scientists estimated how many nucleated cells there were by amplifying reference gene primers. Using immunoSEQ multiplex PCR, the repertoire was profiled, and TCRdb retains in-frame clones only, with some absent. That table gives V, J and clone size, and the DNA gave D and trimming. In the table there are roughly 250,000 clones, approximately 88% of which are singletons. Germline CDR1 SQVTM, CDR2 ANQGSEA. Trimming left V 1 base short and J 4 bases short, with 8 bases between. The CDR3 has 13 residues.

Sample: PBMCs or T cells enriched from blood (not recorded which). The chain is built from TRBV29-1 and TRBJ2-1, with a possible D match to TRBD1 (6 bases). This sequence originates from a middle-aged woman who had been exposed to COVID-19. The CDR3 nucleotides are TGCAGCGTTGAAGGGGACACTTACAATGAGCAGTTCTTC. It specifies CSVEGDTYNEQFF.